The rows below give T cell receptor beta chains drawn from one sample of a study of blood T cells in healthy people across ages. TCRdb analysed the 5' RACE reads with MiXCR anew, one entry per CDR3 protein. The sample has 890,000 or so distinct CDR3 sequences; less than 80% are singletons. Sequenced material: blood. Source of these receptors: a man aged 25 to 40 in good health. Each CDR3 is given with its conserved first and last residue. The D gene is left open where the match is weak. A clone size is listed for some rows: how often the clone was seen (once, few, many), or a class if it is expanded.

CDR3nt	CDR3aa	abundance	v_gene	j_gene	d_gene
TGTGCCAGCAGTAACGACTTGCGTGGTGAGACCCAGTACTTC	CASSNDLRGETQYF	many	TRBV2	TRBJ2-5	NA
TGCAGCGTTCCAGGGAGAGAGACCCAGTACTTC	CSVPGRETQYF	NA	TRBV29-1	TRBJ2-5	NA
TGTGCCAGCAGTTACAGCGGGGGGCTTGCAGATACGCAGTATTTT	CASSYSGGLADTQYF	NA	TRBV6-6	TRBJ2-3	TRBD2
TGCAGTGCTAAAACGGGGGTGTACCACTCCTACGAGCAGTACTTC	CSAKTGVYHSYEQYF	few	TRBV20-1	TRBJ2-7	NA
TGTGCCAGCAGTGAACCGTGGCTAACGGACAGGGGTGGCTACACCTTC	CASSEPWLTDRGGYTF	NA	TRBV25-1	TRBJ1-2	TRBD1
TGTGCCAGCAGTGATGCCCCTCGGAGGGAATCACCCCTCCACTTT	CASSDAPRRESPLHF	NA	TRBV25-1	TRBJ1-6	NA
TGTGCCACCAGTGACCGCTCGACAGGGCCCTACAATGAGCAGTTCTTC	CATSDRSTGPYNEQFF	NA	TRBV24-1	TRBJ2-1	TRBD1
TGTGCCTGGAGTCTACAGGGCAGGAATGAAAAACTGTTTTTT	CAWSLQGRNEKLFF	NA	TRBV30	TRBJ1-4	NA
TGTGCCAGCAGCGAAGGGGGCAGAACTAATCAGCCCCAGCATTTT	CASSEGGRTNQPQHF	NA	TRBV21-1	TRBJ1-5	NA
TGTGCCAGCACCCTGGGGGTCGGGGTTAGGAATGAGCAGTTCTTC	CASTLGVGVRNEQFF	once	TRBV12-3/TRBV12-4	TRBJ2-1	NA
TGCGCCAGCAGCCCCTTACGACAGGGATCTAAGGAGACCCAGTACTTC	CASSPLRQGSKETQYF	once	TRBV5-1	TRBJ2-5	TRBD1
TGTGCCAGCAGCTTAGACAGGGACGGTCAGCCCCAGCATTTT	CASSLDRDGQPQHF	NA	TRBV7-2	TRBJ1-5	NA